These 29 T cell receptor beta chains were all obtained from the same sample, sequenced in a study of shared clonotypes between healthy human individuals. Libraries were prepared by immunoSEQ multiplex PCR; TCRdb keeps only in-frame clonotypes and omits some of them. The repertoire holds over 2,000,000 clones, with roughly 95% as singletons. Naive CD8 cells lacked CD45RO and underwent positive selection for CCR7, leaving out terminally differentiated effector memory CD45RA+ cells. Sequenced sample: naive CD8+ T cells from PBMCs. The source is a man aged 18 to 29 in good health. Some clones in this sample may be carry-over from other donors' samples.

The rearrangement links TRBV7-2 to TRBJ2-7, with D perhaps TRBD1 (5 bases). V was trimmed by 0 bases and J by 6 bases, leaving 12 bases between them. CDR3 length: 14 amino acids. Germline CDR1 is SGHTA and CDR2 is FQGNSA. The CDR3 bases are TGTGCCAGCAGCTTAGCACAGGAGTCGCTCGAGCAGTACTTC. Translated, it gives CASSLAQESLEQYF.

This clone was seen a few times. This chain connects TRBV13 to TRBJ1-1; D remains ambiguous. The CDR3 is 14 residues long. Trimming took off 5 bases at V and 0 bases at J, with 10 bases between the two ends. The V gene's germline CDR1 is PRHDT and CDR2 FYEKMQ (reference sequence). The DNA for the CDR3 is TGTGCCAGCAGCCTCAGTGACATGAACACTGAAGCTTTCTTT. This codes for CASSLSDMNTEAFF.

This chain connects TRBV28 to TRBJ2-4; D gene ambiguous. Trimming took off 4 bases at V and 3 bases at J, with 16 bases between the two ends. The CDR3 consists of 16 residues. Germline V lookup: CDR1 MDHEN, CDR2 SYDVKM. The CDR3, as DNA: TGTGCCAGCAGTTCCCCCTTCAGCGTACTCAAAAACATTCAGTACTTC. This codes for CASSSPFSVLKNIQYF.

The chain combines TRBV15 with TRBJ2-7, with TRBD2 matching 10 bases. CDR1 is LNHNV, CDR2 YYDKDF, per germline (reference sequence). CDR3 length: 15 residues. Trimming cost V 8 bases and J 5 bases; bases outside gene matches: 12. The CDR3 region has the DNA TGTGCCACCCACGATTACAGCGGGGGGGATCACGAGCAGTACTTC. This translates into CATHDYSGGDHEQYF.

The chain has TRBV28 and TRBJ2-1; D is perhaps TRBD2 (5 bases). Trimming pared 9 bases from V and 4 bases from J, leaving 16 bases between. Germline V lookup: CDR1 MDHEN, CDR2 SYDVKM. This CDR3 is built from 14 residues. CDR3 in amino acids: CARVDGVQYNEQFF. In DNA form, the CDR3 reads TGTGCCAGGGTCGACGGGGTCCAGTACAATGAGCAGTTCTTC.

The chain combines TRBV28 with TRBJ2-1, with 7 bases identical to TRBD1. The CDR3 consists of 12 residues. V was pared by 11 bases and J by 8 bases, with 9 bases of the junction left unmatched. Germline V gives CDR1 MDHEN, CDR2 SYDVKM. CDR3 region: CAGARDSHEQFF. Written as DNA, the CDR3 is TGTGCCGGTGCGAGGGACAGTCATGAGCAGTTCTTC.

V usage is TRBV27 and J usage is TRBJ2-3; D is uncertain. Per the germline V gene, CDR1 is MNHEY and CDR2 is SMNVEV (reference sequence). V lost 2 bases, J lost 7 bases, and 13 bases lay in between. The CDR3 runs 14 residues. CDR3 nucleotides: TGTGCCAGCAGTTTAATAGGGTCACCTTATACGCAGTATTTT. Translated: CASSLIGSPYTQYF.

There are a few counts of this clone. The CDR3: CASSELLAGTTGELFF. The CDR3 DNA reads as TGTGCCAGCAGTGAATTGCTAGCGGGAACCACCGGGGAGCTGTTTTTT. The chain has TRBV2 and TRBJ2-2; 9 nucleotides match TRBD2. Germline trimming cut 2 bases from V and 4 bases from J; bases unmatched to any gene: 5. This CDR3 spans 16 amino acids. CDR1 is SNHLY and CDR2 is FYNNEI in the germline V gene.

This rearrangement joins TRBV11-2 to TRBJ2-7; D may be TRBD1 or TRBD2 (5 bases each). This CDR3 spans 16 amino acids. The germline gives CDR1 SGHAT, CDR2 FQNNGV. V lost 5 bases, J lost 6 bases, and 23 bases lay in between. In nucleotides, the CDR3 is TGTGCCAGCAGCCTCCGTGGGGGTTTTTCTTTAGGCGAGCAGTACTTC. Its protein is CASSLRGGFSLGEQYF.

This rearrangement joins TRBV27 to TRBJ1-2; possible D gene TRBD1, 5 bases. The CDR3 has 15 amino acids. V was pared by 6 bases and J by 0 bases, with 14 bases between. Germline assignment: CDR1 MNHEY and CDR2 SMNVEV (reference sequence). CDR3 nucleotides: TGTGCCAGCAGCCCCGTGGGGGGAGCTAACTATGGCTACACCTTC. Its protein product is CASSPVGGANYGYTF.

This chain uses TRBV14 with TRBJ1-2; no definite D call. Germline CDR1 is SGHDN and CDR2 is FVKESK. Trimming removed 1 base from V and 0 bases from J, with 12 bases in between. The CDR3 loop spans 16 amino acids. The CDR3 spells CASSQASEYTNYGYTF. DNA for the CDR3: TGTGCCAGCAGCCAAGCGTCAGAATATACTAACTATGGCTACACCTTC.

The V call is TRBV4-3, the J call TRBJ2-3; the match to TRBD2 covers 7 bases. The germline CDR1 and CDR2 sequences are LGHNA and YSLEER. With 4 bases clipped from V and 3 bases from J, the junction kept 7 bases outside the gene matches. The length of the CDR3 is 15 residues. The CDR3: CASSRGGSGTDTQYF. Written as DNA, the CDR3 is TGCGCCAGCAGCCGCGGCGGGAGTGGGACAGATACGCAGTATTTT.

The chain employs TRBV9 and TRBJ1-5; D is uncertain. The CDR3 totals 13 residues. Trimming left V 4 bases short and J 2 bases short, with 7 bases between. Germline CDR1 is SGDLS and CDR2 is YYNGEE. In DNA, the CDR3 is TGTGCCAGCAGCCCATTCGGCAATCAGCCCCAGCATTTT. It codes for CASSPFGNQPQHF.

The chain carries TRBV5-4 and TRBJ2-5; 8 positions agree with TRBD1. From germline, CDR1 is SGHNT and CDR2 YYREEE (reference sequence). The CDR3 runs 14 residues. V dropped 5 bases and J dropped 4; count of bases not matched to a gene: 7. The CDR3 nucleotides read TGTGCCAGCAGGTCTGACAGGGGACGAGAGACCCAGTACTTC. Translation: CASRSDRGRETQYF.

This clone was found a few times. Other DNA sequences in the same sample also yield this CDR3. The chain joins TRBV27 to TRBJ2-1; no firm D call. V was shortened by 6 bases and J by 0 bases, with 6 bases between the two germline ends. The CDR3 extends over 13 amino acids. Germline loops: CDR1 MNHEY, CDR2 SMNVEV (reference sequence). The CDR3 DNA sequence: TGTGCCAGCAGCTTGAGCTCCTACAATGAGCAGTTCTTC. Amino acids: CASSLSSYNEQFF.

This clone occurred a few times. The chain recombines TRBV30 with TRBJ1-1, with a tentative D call TRBD1 (6 bases). This CDR3 spans 14 amino acids. The V gene lost 3 bases and the J gene lost 2 bases, with 13 bases spanning the gap. The germline V gene encodes CDR1 GTSNPN and CDR2 SVGIG (reference sequence). The CDR3 DNA follows: TGTGCCTGGAGAACCGGACAGCGTAACACTGAAGCTTTCTTT. This encodes CAWRTGQRNTEAFF.

The chain employs TRBV6-1 and TRBJ1-2; D is ambiguous. Germline loops: CDR1 MNHNS, CDR2 SASEGT. The CDR3 extends over 13 amino acids. V was trimmed by 5 bases and J by 6 bases, leaving 13 bases between them. DNA for the CDR3: TGTGCCAGCAGTAGTGGCTGGGGTGATGGCTACACCTTC. This codes for CASSSGWGDGYTF.

This clone occurred a few times. The chain combines TRBV4-3 with TRBJ2-2, with unresolved D. Per the germline V gene, CDR1 is LGHNA and CDR2 is YSLEER. This CDR3 comprises 14 residues. V was trimmed by 5 bases and J by 5 bases, leaving 12 bases between them. CDR3 amino acids: CASSVLESTGELFF. The CDR3 DNA reads as TGCGCCAGCAGCGTCCTAGAGAGTACCGGGGAGCTGTTTTTT.

This rearrangement joins TRBV30 to TRBJ2-4; no reliable D call. The CDR3 has 13 amino acids. Trimming shortened V by 2 bases and J by 4 bases, and 9 bases separated the two germline ends. Per germline, CDR1 GTSNPN and CDR2 SVGIG (reference sequence). The chain's CDR3 is CAWSPREKNIQYF. CDR3 sequence (DNA): TGTGCCTGGAGTCCCCGCGAGAAAAACATTCAGTACTTC.

The chain links TRBV4-1 to TRBJ1-1; D ambiguous. Germline V gives CDR1 MGHRA, CDR2 YSYEKL. This CDR3 comprises 15 residues. Trimming cost V 0 bases and J 8 bases, with 16 bases left between them. CDR3 nucleotides: TGCGCCAGCAGCCAAGACCGGGATCCTTCATGGGAAGCTTTCTTT. It is translated as CASSQDRDPSWEAFF.

This chain connects TRBV5-4 to TRBJ2-1; TRBD2 agrees at 13 bases. The CDR3 is 16 amino acids. Looked up from germline, CDR1 is SGHNT and CDR2 is YYREEE (reference sequence). Trimming took 3 bases from V and 6 from J; bases not matched to a gene: 6. CDR3 in DNA: TGTGCCAGCAGCTCATTGACTAGCGGGAGGATCAATGAGCAGTTCTTC. It codes for CASSSLTSGRINEQFF.

V gene TRBV7-9 combines with J gene TRBJ2-1, with TRBD2 identical over 8 bases. After removal of 6 bases from V and 2 bases from J, the junction contained 3 bases not matched to a gene. Germline V gene sequence: CDR1 SEHNR, CDR2 FQNEAQ (reference sequence). CDR3 length equals 14 residues. The CDR3 nucleotides are TGTGCCAGCAGGACTAGCGAAACCTACAATGAGCAGTTCTTC. It yields the protein CASRTSETYNEQFF.

This clone showed up just a few times. The identical CDR3 is also encoded by other nucleotide sequences in the sample. The rearrangement joins TRBV6-1 to TRBJ1-1; possible D gene TRBD1, 5 bases. V shed 0 bases and J shed 4 bases, with 12 bases lying between them. CDR1 and CDR2 (germline): MNHNS, SASEGT. CDR3 length equals 15 residues. The chain's CDR3 is CASSEARGGGTEAFF. The CDR3 nucleotides are TGTGCCAGCAGTGAAGCCCGGGGCGGCGGCACTGAAGCTTTCTTT.

The sample holds one count of this clone. The chain has TRBV5-6 and TRBJ2-1, with a tentative D call TRBD2 (6 bases). Trimming cost V 4 bases and J 9 bases, with 14 bases left between them. Germline CDR1 SGHDT, CDR2 YYEEEE. CDR3 length: 13 amino acids. The CDR3 loop reads CASSPGVTFEQFF. The CDR3 DNA sequence: TGTGCCAGCAGCCCGGGAGTTACTTTTGAGCAGTTCTTC.

V and J are TRBV27 and TRBJ2-7; D remains ambiguous. Trimming took off 4 bases at V and 6 bases at J, with 13 bases between the two ends. Germline CDR1 MNHEY, CDR2 SMNVEV (reference sequence). There are 13 residues in the CDR3. The CDR3 spells CASSSHGSSEQYF. CDR3 nucleotide sequence: TGTGCCAGCAGTTCTCACGGCAGCAGCGAGCAGTACTTC.

This chain joins TRBV29-1 and TRBJ2-1; D perhaps matches TRBD2 (5 bases). The germline V gene encodes CDR1 SQVTM and CDR2 ANQGSEA. The CDR3 has 16 amino acids. The ends were cut back, 2 bases at V and 0 bases at J, with 14 bases in the middle. In DNA form, the CDR3 reads TGCAGCGTTGAATACCGGGGTGGAGGCTCCTACAATGAGCAGTTCTTC. Translating it yields CSVEYRGGGSYNEQFF.

The chain joins TRBV6-5 to TRBJ1-1; 7 nucleotides match TRBD1. There are 14 residues in the CDR3. With V trimmed by 4 bases and J by 5 bases, 7 bases remained unmatched. Germline loops: CDR1 MNHEY, CDR2 SVGAGI. Here the CDR3 DNA reads TGTGCCAGCAGTTCCCGGACAGGTGGAACTGAAGCTTTCTTT. Amino acids: CASSSRTGGTEAFF.

This rearrangement joins TRBV29-1 to TRBJ2-1, with D hard to call. CDR1 and CDR2 (germline): SQVTM, ANQGSEA. V gave up 5 bases and J gave up 8 bases, with 19 bases separating them. The CDR3 contains 14 residues. In DNA form, the CDR3 reads TGCAGCGTTAACCTCGGACCCGGAACCTATGAGCAGTTCTTC. It codes for CSVNLGPGTYEQFF.

V usage is TRBV7-6 and J usage is TRBJ2-5; 10 bases match TRBD2. The CDR3 totals 16 residues. Losses at the gene ends were 3 bases for V and 5 bases for J; bases not matched to a gene: 9. CDR1 and CDR2 from the germline V gene are SGHVS and FNYEAQ. This CDR3 reads CASSLLAGVSRETQYF. CDR3 DNA sequence: TGTGCCAGCAGCTTGCTAGCGGGAGTCAGTAGGGAGACCCAGTACTTC.